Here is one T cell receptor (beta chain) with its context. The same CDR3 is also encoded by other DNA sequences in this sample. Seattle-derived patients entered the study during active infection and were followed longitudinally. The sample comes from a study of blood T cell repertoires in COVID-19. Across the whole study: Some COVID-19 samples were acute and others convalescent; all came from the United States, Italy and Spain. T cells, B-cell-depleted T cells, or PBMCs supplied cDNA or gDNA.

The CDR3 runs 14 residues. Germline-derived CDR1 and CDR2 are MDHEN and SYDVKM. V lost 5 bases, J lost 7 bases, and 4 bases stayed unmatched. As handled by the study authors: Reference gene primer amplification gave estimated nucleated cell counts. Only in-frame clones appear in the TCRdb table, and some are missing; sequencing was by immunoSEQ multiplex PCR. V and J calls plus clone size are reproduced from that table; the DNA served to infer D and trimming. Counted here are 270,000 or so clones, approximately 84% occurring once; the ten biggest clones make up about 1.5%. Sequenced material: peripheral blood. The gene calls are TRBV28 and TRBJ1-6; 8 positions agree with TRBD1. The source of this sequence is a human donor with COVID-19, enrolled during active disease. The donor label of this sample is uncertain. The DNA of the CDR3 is TGTGCCAGCAGTCTCGGACAGGGAAATTCACCCCTCCACTTT. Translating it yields CASSLGQGNSPLHF.